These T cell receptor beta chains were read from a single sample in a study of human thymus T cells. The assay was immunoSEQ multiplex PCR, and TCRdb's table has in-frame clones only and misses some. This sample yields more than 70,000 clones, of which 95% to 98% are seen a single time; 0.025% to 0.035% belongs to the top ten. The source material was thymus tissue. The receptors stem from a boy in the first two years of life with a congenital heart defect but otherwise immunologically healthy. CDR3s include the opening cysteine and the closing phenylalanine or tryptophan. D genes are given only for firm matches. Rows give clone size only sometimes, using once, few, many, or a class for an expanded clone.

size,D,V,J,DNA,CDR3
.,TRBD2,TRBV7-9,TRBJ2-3,TGTGCCAGCAGCTTCCGGACTAGCAGGAGCACAGATACGCAGTATTTT,CASSFRTSRSTDTQYF
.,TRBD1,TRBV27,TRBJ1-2,TGTGCCAGCAGCCCTGCCGACAGGGTCCATGGCTACACCTTC,CASSPADRVHGYTF
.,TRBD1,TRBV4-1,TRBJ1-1,TGCGCCAGCAGCCAAGAAGATGGGGGACAGGGAGAGTTGAACACTGAAGCTTTCTTT,CASSQEDGGQGELNTEAFF
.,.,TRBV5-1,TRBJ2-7,TGCGCCAGCAGCTCCGGGACTCCTCTCTACGAGCAGTACTTC,CASSSGTPLYEQYF
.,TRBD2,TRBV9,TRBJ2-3,TGTGCCAGCAGCGTTCGGACTAGCGGGGTTGGAAGCACAGATACGCAGTATTTT,CASSVRTSGVGSTDTQYF
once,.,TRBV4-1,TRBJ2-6,TGCGCCAGCAGCCATTCAGGGGTGTATGGGGCCAACGTCCTGACTTTC,CASSHSGVYGANVLTF
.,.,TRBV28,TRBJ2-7,TGTGCCAGCAGATCAACAGGGGACTACCCCTACGAGCAGTACTTC,CASRSTGDYPYEQYF
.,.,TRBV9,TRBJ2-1,TGTGCCAGCAGCGTACGTGGGATGGGGAATGAGCAGTTCTTC,CASSVRGMGNEQFF
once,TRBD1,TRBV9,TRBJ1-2,TGTGCCAGCACGGGGGACAGTCTTAACTATGGCTACACCTTC,CASTGDSLNYGYTF
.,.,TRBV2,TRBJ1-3,TGTGCCAGCAGTGAAGCTGTACAGAGCTCTGGAAACACCATATATTTT,CASSEAVQSSGNTIYF
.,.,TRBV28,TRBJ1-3,TGTGCCAGCAGTTCCCCAAAAATCTCTGGAAACACCATATATTTT,CASSSPKISGNTIYF
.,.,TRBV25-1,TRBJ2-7,TGTGCCAGCTCCTACTCCTACGAGCAGTACTTC,CASSYSYEQYF
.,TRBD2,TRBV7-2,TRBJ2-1,TGTGCCAGCAGCACCCTAGCGGGGGGTCATGAGCAGTTCTTC,CASSTLAGGHEQFF
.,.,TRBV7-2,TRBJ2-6,TGTGCCAGCAACCCCACGGTACTCGCTGGGGCCAACGTCCTGACTTTC,CASNPTVLAGANVLTF
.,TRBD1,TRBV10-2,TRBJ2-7,TGCGCCAGCATCCTCGGAAGGGGGCAGGGGAGCTCCTACGAGCAGTACTTC,CASILGRGQGSSYEQYF
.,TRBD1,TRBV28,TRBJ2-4,TGTGCCAGCAGTCGACAGGGAAACATTCAGTACTTC,CASSRQGNIQYF
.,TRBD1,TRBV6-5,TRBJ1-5,TGTGCCAGACAGAGGGGGCAACAGAGCAATCAGCCCCAGCATTTT,CARQRGQQSNQPQHF
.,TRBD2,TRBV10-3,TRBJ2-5,TGTGCCATCAGTCCCCCCCCTGGACTAGGAGAGACCCAGTACTTC,CAISPPPGLGETQYF
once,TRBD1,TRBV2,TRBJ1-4,TGTGCCAGCAGTGATACCCTCGGGACAGGGTATGGTGGTGAAAAACTGTTTTTT,CASSDTLGTGYGGEKLFF
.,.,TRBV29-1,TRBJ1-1,TGCAGCGTTCAACTGGGGGGGGCGGGGAACACTGAAGCTTTCTTT,CSVQLGGAGNTEAFF
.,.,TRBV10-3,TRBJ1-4,TGTGCCATCAGTGAGAAAGTGGCCACAGATAATGAAAAACTGTTTTTT,CAISEKVATDNEKLFF
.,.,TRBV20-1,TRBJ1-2,TGCAGTGCGGGGCACCCTTATGGCTACACCTTC,CSAGHPYGYTF
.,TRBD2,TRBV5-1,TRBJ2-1,TGCGCCAGCAGCTCTAAACCGAGCGGGAGAAGCTCCTACAATGAGCAGTTCTTC,CASSSKPSGRSSYNEQFF
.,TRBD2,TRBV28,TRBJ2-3,TGTGCCAGCAGCCCCCTAGGGGTGGCGGGAGCCTTCACAGATACGCAGTATTTT,CASSPLGVAGAFTDTQYF
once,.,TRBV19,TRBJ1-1,TGTGCCAGTAGGCCGATGGGAGTCGCTGAAGCTTTCTTT,CASRPMGVAEAFF
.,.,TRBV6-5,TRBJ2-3,TGTGCCAGCAGTTACTCACTAGCTCCTCGCGCAGATACGCAGTATTTT,CASSYSLAPRADTQYF
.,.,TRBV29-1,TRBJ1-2,TGCAGCGCCTGGACAGCGACTAACTATGGCTACACCTTC,CSAWTATNYGYTF
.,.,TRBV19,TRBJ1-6,TGTGCCAGTAAAGAGAAATATAATTCACCCCTCCACTTT,CASKEKYNSPLHF
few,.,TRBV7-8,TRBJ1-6,TGTGCCAGCAGCCGTAGAAGGCGGAATGATTCACCCCTCCACTTT,CASSRRRRNDSPLHF
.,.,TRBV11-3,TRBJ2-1,TGTGCCAGCAGCGGGGGTTACGAATTCAACAATGAGCAGTTCTTC,CASSGGYEFNNEQFF
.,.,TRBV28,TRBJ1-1,TGTGCCAGCAGTCCTAATGGGAGGACCGAAGCTTTCTTT,CASSPNGRTEAFF
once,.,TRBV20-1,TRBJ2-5,TGCAGTGCACGACCACAAGAGACCCAGTACTTC,CSARPQETQYF
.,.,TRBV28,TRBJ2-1,TGTGCCAGCAGTTTAATAGGGAGCTCCTACAATGAGCAGTTCTTC,CASSLIGSSYNEQFF
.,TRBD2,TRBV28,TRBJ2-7,TGTGCCAGCAGTTTTGGAGCGGGAGGTCCGGGGTACGAGCAGTACTTC,CASSFGAGGPGYEQYF
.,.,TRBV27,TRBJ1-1,TGTGCCAGCAGTTCAGGCCGCGGGGTGAACACTGAAGCTTTCTTT,CASSSGRGVNTEAFF
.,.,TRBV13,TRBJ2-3,TGTGCCAGCAGCTTAACCCCGGTTTGGGCTAATACGCAGTATTTT,CASSLTPVWANTQYF
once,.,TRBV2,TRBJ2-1,TGTGCCAGCAGTGAAAAGGCCTTGATGGGGACGAGCTCCTACAATGAGCAGTTCTTC,CASSEKALMGTSSYNEQFF
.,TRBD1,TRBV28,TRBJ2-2,TGTGCCAGCAGCCCCCCCCTGGGACAGATCACCGGGGAGCTGTTTTTT,CASSPPLGQITGELFF
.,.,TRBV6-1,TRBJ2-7,TGTGCCAGCACTTTAGGACCAAACCGATCCTACGAGCAGTACTTC,CASTLGPNRSYEQYF
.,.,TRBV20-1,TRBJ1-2,TGCAGTGCTACCGTGAACTATGGCTACACCTTC,CSATVNYGYTF
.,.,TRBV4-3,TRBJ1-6,TGCGCCAGCAGCCAAGGGTTTACAGGGAGCTCCTATAATTCACCCCTCCACTTT,CASSQGFTGSSYNSPLHF
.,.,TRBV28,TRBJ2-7,TGTGCCAGCAGTTTATGCTTGAGTATCTCCGAGCAGTACTTC,CASSLCLSISEQYF
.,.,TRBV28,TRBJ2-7,TGTGCCAGCAGAGAAGGAGGGGTAGGGGGGATGAAGACGGCGATCTTCAAGGGAGACTACGAGCAGTACTTC,CASREGGVGGMKTAIFKGDYEQYF
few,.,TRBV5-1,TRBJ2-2,TGCGCCAGCAGCAATCCCAAGGGGGCCGGGGAGCTGTTTTTT,CASSNPKGAGELFF
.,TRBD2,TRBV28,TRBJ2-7,TGTGCCAGCAGTTTGTCAGCGGGAGAGGGCTTCCCCTACGAGCAGTACTTC,CASSLSAGEGFPYEQYF
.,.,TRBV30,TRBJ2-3,TGTGCCTGGAATGGGCCTGTCCCGACTACAGATACGCAGTATTTT,CAWNGPVPTTDTQYF
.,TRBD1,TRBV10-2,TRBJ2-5,TGCGCCAGCAGAGGACAGGGCAGGGGGGAGACCCAGTACTTC,CASRGQGRGETQYF
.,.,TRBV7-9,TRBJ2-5,TGTGCCAGCAGCTTAGTTGGACAAGCCGCGGGGACCCAGTACTTC,CASSLVGQAAGTQYF
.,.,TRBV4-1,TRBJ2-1,TGCGCCAGCAGCCAAGAAGACCTGGACAGCGGCAATGAGCAGTTCTTC,CASSQEDLDSGNEQFF
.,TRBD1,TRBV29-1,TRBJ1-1,TGCAGCGTTGCCCGGGACAGAGTCAACATGAACACTGAAGCTTTCTTT,CSVARDRVNMNTEAFF
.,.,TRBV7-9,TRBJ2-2,TGTGCCGTAGGTGGAACAACCGGGGAGCTGTTTTTT,CAVGGTTGELFF
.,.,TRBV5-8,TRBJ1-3,TGTGCCAGCAGCTTGGTTAGGGTATCTGGAAACACCATATATTTT,CASSLVRVSGNTIYF
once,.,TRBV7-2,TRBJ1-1,TGTGCCAGCAGCTTATCTTGGGGAAGAGGGGCTGAAGCTTTCTTT,CASSLSWGRGAEAFF
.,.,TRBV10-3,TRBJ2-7,TGTGCCATCAGTGAGGAGAGTGGTAGCACCCCCTACGAGCAGTACTTC,CAISEESGSTPYEQYF
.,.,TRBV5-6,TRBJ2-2,TGTGCCAGCAGCCCCTGGCCCGGGGAGCTGTTTTTT,CASSPWPGELFF
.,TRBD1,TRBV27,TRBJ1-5,TGTGCCAGCAGTTCGGACAGGGACAATCAGCCCCAGCATTTT,CASSSDRDNQPQHF
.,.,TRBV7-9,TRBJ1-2,TGTGCCAGCAGCTTAGTCCGTAACAGGGACTATGGCTACACCTTC,CASSLVRNRDYGYTF
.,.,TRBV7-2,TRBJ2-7,TGTGCCAGCAGCTTATATTGGAACTACGAGCAGTACTTC,CASSLYWNYEQYF
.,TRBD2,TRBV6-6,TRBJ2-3,TGTGCCAGCAGTCACCCTAGCGGGGGGTTAGGTGATACGCAGTATTTT,CASSHPSGGLGDTQYF
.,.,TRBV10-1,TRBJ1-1,TGCGCCAGCAGTGCTTCAGGGGAGGGCACTGAAGCTTTCTTT,CASSASGEGTEAFF